The rows below give T cell receptor beta chains drawn from one sample of a study of identical twins. TCRdb reprocessed the 5' RACE reads via MiXCR and lists one record per CDR3 protein. The sample lists 510,000 or so distinct CDR3 sequences; roughly 15% were seen once. Another study also made use of these data, one on yellow fever vaccine responses in identical twins.

The sequencing sample was made of CD4+ T cells sorted from blood. The receptors derive from a young woman in good health. The CDR3 runs from the conserved cysteine through the conserved F or W.

v_gene	len	j_gene	CDR3aa
TRBV6-5	16	TRBJ2-1	CASSLRGSGVNNEQFF
TRBV12-3/TRBV12-4	20	TRBJ2-6	CASSEHGGSTTHSGANVLTF
TRBV6-6	12	TRBJ1-5	CASRQTDQPQHF
TRBV6-2/TRBV6-3	14	TRBJ1-6	CASSYEGSNSPLHF
TRBV2	15	TRBJ2-6	CASSDEGVGANVLTF
TRBV7-2	15	TRBJ2-5	CASSLVAGLGETQYF
TRBV7-9	16	TRBJ2-1	CASSSRLAGGYNEQFF
TRBV12-3/TRBV12-4	20	TRBJ2-6	CASSFSDRGIIRSGANVLTF
TRBV25-1	14	TRBJ1-2	CASSDPGRAYGYTF
TRBV10-3	15	TRBJ2-5	CAISDTGLTQETQYF
TRBV5-1	18	TRBJ2-5	CASSLGPSGRARQETQYF
TRBV27	13	TRBJ2-5	CASSLSVKETQYF
TRBV7-8	14	TRBJ2-7	CASSLSAPPRVQYF
TRBV5-1	16	TRBJ2-4	CASSSLAGGSKNIQYF
TRBV11-2	16	TRBJ2-5	CASTRAGATLQETQYF
TRBV10-3	16	TRBJ2-1	CAISETGTSGSREQFF
TRBV7-2	14	TRBJ2-3	CASSIAGSTDTQYF
TRBV18	23	TRBJ2-1	CASSLFFERPPYLDSYARNEQFF
TRBV24-1	15	TRBJ2-2	CATSDWGRTSGELFF
TRBV3-1	17	TRBJ2-7	CASSPVASGRRSYEQYF
TRBV6-5	14	TRBJ1-1	CASTSWTANTEAFF
TRBV20-1	14	TRBJ1-1	CSARRDGTNTEAFF
TRBV10-3	15	TRBJ1-3	CAVGDLPFAGNTIYF
TRBV5-1	16	TRBJ2-2	CASSLRGDSKTGELFF
TRBV5-1	20	TRBJ2-2	CASSFRAGLAGGPNTGELFF
TRBV2	15	TRBJ2-3	CASSSGTSGTDTQYF
TRBV12-3/TRBV12-4	13	TRBJ1-2	CASSFPDGYGYTF
TRBV5-1	14	TRBJ2-2	CASSLPGETGELFF
TRBV2	16	TRBJ1-5	CASSEAQGWGNQPQHF
TRBV5-1	16	TRBJ2-7	CASSLVLAGYSYEQYF